This TCR beta chain was profiled in a study of CD8+CD57+ T cells in acquired aplastic anemia. Across the study: Sorted cells (CD4+ and CD8+) yielded DNA amounts that averaged 3.2 ug. Healthy donor sequencing depth: roughly 10 million CD4+, around 12 million CD8+ reads. Study-wide results and limits: With respect to CD8+ Simpson's diversity, patients and controls did not differ significantly. Twenty-nine CD8+ CDR3 sequences were shared between patients and controls.

Genomic DNA templated the TCR beta VDJ and CDR3 profiling. MiXCR was run by TCRdb on the reads, yielding one entry per CDR3 protein. The repertoire includes roughly 63,000 distinct CDR3 sequences, 54% of them detected once, and about 8.3% sits in the top ten. Per the germline V gene, CDR1 is SEHNR and CDR2 is FQNEAQ (reference sequence). The CDR3 spans 12 residues. The V end was cut by 5 bases, the J end by 7 bases, with 11 bases between. Concerning this clonotype: Its antigen is still unknown.

The receptor's source is a human donor in good health, serving as a control. The sample consisted of sorted CD4+, CD8+, or CD8+CD57+ T cells (not recorded which) from PBMCs. The chain joins TRBV7-9 to TRBJ1-2; a weak D match, TRBD1 (5 bases). The CDR3 bases are TGTGCCAGCAGCACACCCGGGGGTGGCTACACCTTC. The encoded protein is CASSTPGGGYTF.